This entry describes one T cell receptor (beta chain). What it binds is not known. The data derive from a study of cytomegalovirus exposure and HLA in healthy donors. Points from the study as a whole: In a later analysis, at a false discovery rate of 0.05, over 15,000 TCR beta sequences were associated with HLA alleles.

The CDR3 has 14 residues. Germline CDR1 is MNHNS and CDR2 is SASEGT. V lost 7 bases and J lost 5; bases outside the gene matches: 7. Primers for the PCR totalled 60 Vbeta and 13 Jbeta. Profiling relied on immunoSEQ multiplex PCR, and the TCRdb table lists in-frame clones only, not all of them. The table lists about 130,000 clones, around 75% of them singletons, with around 3.2% in the top ten. The V call is TRBV6-1, the J call TRBJ1-2, with 10 positions matching TRBD1. Sequenced sample: PBMCs. The source is a man aged 35-49 years in good health and CMV-seronegative. CDR3 nucleotides: TGTGCCAGCAATACCCCGGACAGGGGGTATGGCTACACCTTC. Translating it yields CASNTPDRGYGYTF.